The entry below gives a single T cell receptor beta chain sequence along with its context. The target antigen is unknown. Repertoires were generated with immunoSEQ multiplex PCR, while TCRdb's copy carries only in-frame clones and drops some. Among under 150,000 clones, 85% to 95% were seen once, and the ten largest hold approximately 5.4%. The entry originates in a study of T cell responses to AZD1222 COVID-19 vaccine. Whole-study findings and limits: Only 5 or 6 people who got AZD1222 tested seropositive at baseline. Unmutated regions of variants are reportedly targeted by nearly half of spike-specific TCRs.

Germline CDR1 MNHEY, CDR2 SMNVEV (reference sequence). V trimming: 1 base; J trimming: 8 bases; junction bases outside the gene matches: 12. The CDR3 is made up of 19 amino acids. The material sequenced was peripheral blood, taken on day 0 of AZD1222 vaccination. This receptor was identified in an adult in good health. The rearrangement links TRBV27 to TRBJ2-3, with 16 bases matching TRBD2. The CDR3 DNA sequence: TGTGCCAGCAGTTTATTAGCCGGGACTAGCGGGAGGGCCCTCGCTACGCAGTATTTT. The encoded protein is CASSLLAGTSGRALATQYF.